This T cell receptor beta chain comes out of a study of blood T cell repertoires in COVID-19 (dated by TCRdb to between 2020 and 2021). Turning to the overall study: Samples from collaborators originated in the United States, Italy and Spain and spanned both the acute and convalescent phases of COVID-19. Deeply sampled blood TCRbeta repertoires from subjects exposed to, actively infected with, or recovered from COVID-19 were included in the dataset. Samples came from the ongoing ImmuneRACE study (first 160 participants) plus 1,254 subjects from 6 global collaborators. The prospective study material was composed of cDNA or gDNA derived from T cells, B-cell-depleted T cells, or PBMCs. A freely available public database, intended as a resource for researchers studying the immune response to SARS-CoV-2, is where the repertoires were released. The sample metadata nearly always contained a de-identified subject ID, COVID-19 status, age in years and sex. Where available, HLA class I and class II types were obtained from metadata supplied by the sample provider rather than from assay-based typing. Overall study outcomes, separate from this receptor: Clinical and demographic metadata were provided uncurated, with the amount varying by source and participant.

Participants in the prospective study were enrolled through a virtual design, were aged roughly 18 to 100 years, and lived in roughly 25 United States geographic areas. To assign participants to cohorts, the prospective study relied on clinical history that participants themselves reported in a screening survey and a study questionnaire. A participant counted as exposed if, within 2 weeks of entering the study, that participant had been in contact with someone who had a PCR-confirmed or clinician-diagnosed COVID-19 case. Mobile phlebotomists in the prospective study collected whole blood, serum and a nasopharyngeal or oropharyngeal swab from every participant. Participants in the prospective study had the option to provide additional blood draws and questionnaires over a roughly 2-month period. Prospective study blood samples were shipped either frozen or at room temperature before DNA extraction.

From the cysteine through the phenylalanine, the CDR3 covers 16 amino acids. Left in the record is the CDR3 DNA by itself, 48 bases read in frame from the first base. Trimming takes 4 bases off V and 6 bases off J; junction bases not matched to a gene: 10. Taken from the germline V gene, the CDR1 and CDR2 loops are SGDLS and YYNGEE. Points on this clone: Its specific antigen is unknown. No base quality information exists; no much larger clone differs at one position.

TCRbeta CDR3 regions were amplified from genomic DNA by means of the immunoSEQ Assay, a bias-controlled multiplex PCR. Per the original workflow: The number of nucleated cells in each sample was estimated by amplification of reference gene primers within the assay. Sequence reads were collapsed and filtered to measure the absolute abundance of every unique TCRbeta CDR3 rearrangement. For each sample, productive Simpson clonality was calculated by taking the square root of Simpson's diversity index across productive rearrangements. What TCRdb holds here is the immuneACCESS table cut down to in-frame rearrangements. Part of the clones is not present; checked against another copy, under half of the missing clones reflect an unresolved V gene, and the others are unexplained. V, J and clone size derive from that table, while D and trimming were established from the DNA sequence. This sample holds hundreds of thousands of clones; approximately 89% were observed only once. Under 3% of the sample is taken by the ten largest.

This TCR derives from a woman in her forties or fifties who had been exposed to COVID-19. Recombination linked TRBV9 to TRBJ1-6, and TRBD1 aligns with 7 junction nucleotides. The sample comprised PBMCs or T cells enriched from blood (not recorded which). The CDR3 amino acid sequence is: CASSSQSGTVNSPLHF. The nucleotide sequence is given as TGTGCCAGCAGCTCCCAATCCGGGACAGTTAATTCACCCCTCCACTTT.